This T cell receptor (delta chain) is drawn from a study of γδ T cells in repeated Plasmodium falciparum infection. Of note for this clone: The protein recorded in TCRdb matches a much larger clone and deviates from this DNA's translation at residue 4, suggesting a read error; the protein here is obtained by translating the DNA.

The CDR3 sequence is 21 residues long. CDR1 is TSWWSYY, CDR2 QGS, per germline. Bulk repertoires came from Vgamma9/Vdelta2+ or Vdelta2-negative gammadelta T cells flow-sorted from PBMC. TCRdb reprocessed the multiplex PCR reads through CATT. The repertoire includes under 60,000 delta-chain clones, roughly 1.6% of them detected once, and about 8.6% sits in the top ten. This chain joins TRDV1 and TRDJ1; 8 bases are a match to TRDD3. This receptor was obtained from a pool of human donors (malaria-infected and uninfected, not separated). What was sequenced was gamma-delta T cells from blood. The chain's CDR3 is CALVEHMAAYWGARWTDKLIF. In DNA form, the CDR3 reads TGTGCTCTTGTGGAACATATGGCGGCCTACTGGGGGGCCCGGTGGACCGATAAACTCATCTTT.